This TCR beta chain is from a study of cytotoxic CD8 clonotypes in ibrutinib-treated CLL. The overall study: The study included about 11 relapsed/refractory and more than 14 treatment-naive patients; about 17 had IGHV unmutated disease. Study-wide points: Shared public clonotypes were rare, and on treatment they either got smaller or stayed the same.

Sequencing used immunoSEQ multiplex PCR; TCRdb keeps in-frame clones, though not all of them. The sample holds more than 200,000 clones, 60% to 75% seen once. About this clone: Its antigen remains unidentified.

The germline gives CDR1 SGHTA, CDR2 FQGNSA. The CDR3 consists of 16 residues. V was cut by 0 bases and J by 5 bases, with 16 bases left in between. This chain joins TRBV7-2 and TRBJ1-1; D not certain. The TCR originated in a human donor with chronic lymphocytic leukemia. Specimen: PBMCs, collected after 24 months of ibrutinib treatment. The CDR3 sequence: CASSLAPQIRRTEAFF. The CDR3 DNA follows: TGTGCCAGCAGCTTAGCTCCTCAGATAAGGAGGACTGAAGCTTTCTTT.